This T cell receptor (beta chain) was retrieved from a study of CD8+ T cells in alopecia areata. Treatment reported: oral pan-JAK inhibitor, 5-10 mg twice daily. About this clone itself: Its antigen is currently unknown.

The CDR3 spans 15 residues. Germline CDR1 reads MGHRA; CDR2 reads YSYEKL. J was trimmed by 3 bases and V by 1 base; bases with no gene match: 4. Points from the study as a whole: Sequencing of scalp samples also includes resident alphabeta T cells from normal skin.

Isolated RNA was reverse transcribed into cDNA used as the sequencing template. Sequencing was performed with immunoSEQ multiplex PCR; in TCRdb, only in-frame clones are kept and a portion is missing. The sample consists of some 110,000 clones, around 50% of them appearing once. Here the sequenced sample was CD8+ T cells sorted from blood, taken at week 24, from a patient treated with tofacitinib. The chain recombines TRBV4-1 with TRBJ2-7, with 9 bases lining up with TRBD2. This receptor was obtained from a human donor with alopecia areata. The CDR3 coding sequence is TGCGCCAGCAGCCAAGTTAGCGGGGGCCTCTACGAGCAGTACTTC. Protein: CASSQVSGGLYEQYF.